Below are 9 T cell receptor beta chains sequenced from a single sample in a study of PD-1 blockade in classical Hodgkin lymphoma. Described time point: cycle 4 day 1 (C4D1), after 6 weeks of nivolumab. Every patient relapsed after autologous stem cell transplantation, and brentuximab vedotin exposure varied. Sequenced by immunoSEQ multiplex PCR; TCRdb stores in-frame clones only, minus some. The profile shows 20,000 to 25,000 clones, roughly 80% of them singletons. The sequencing here drew on peripheral blood mononuclear cells (PBMCs), taken before the fourth cycle of nivolumab. These receptors originate from a human donor with classical Hodgkin lymphoma.

This chain joins TRBV4-1 and TRBJ2-3, with D uncertain. This CDR3 is built from 14 residues. V was shortened by 4 bases and J by 1 base, with 9 bases between the two germline ends. Germline CDR1 is MGHRA and CDR2 is YSYEKL. The CDR3 nucleotides read TGCGCCAGCAGCCCCGTACCCGGCACAGATACGCAGTATTTT. Its translation is CASSPVPGTDTQYF.

The DNA for the CDR3 is TGCGCCAGCAGCTTGGCTAGCGGGAGGGCCGTGACAGATACGCAGTATTTT. Its protein product is CASSLASGRAVTDTQYF. The chain couples TRBV5-1 to TRBJ2-3; 12 bases are shared with TRBD2. The trim removed 0 bases at V and 3 bases at J, leaving 5 bases unmatched. This CDR3 is 17 amino acids long. Germline CDR1 is SGHRS and CDR2 is YFSETQ.

The V call is TRBV14, the J call TRBJ2-5; D possibly corresponds to TRBD2 (6 bases). V was cut by 4 bases and J by 2 bases, with 20 bases left in between. The CDR3 sequence is 17 residues long. CDR1 SGHDN and CDR2 FVKESK come from the germline V gene. CDR3 residues: CASSLPYSRRAQETQYF. Here the CDR3 DNA reads TGTGCCAGCAGCCTACCCTACTCTAGGAGGGCGCAAGAGACCCAGTACTTC.

V and J are TRBV27 and TRBJ1-4; 7 nucleotides line up with TRBD1. This CDR3 comprises 13 residues. In germline, CDR1 is MNHEY, CDR2 SMNVEV (reference sequence). The junction had 5 bases not matched to a gene; V was cut back by 6 bases and J by 7 bases. CDR3 in DNA: TGTGCCAGCAGGACAGGGTCGGGTGAAAAACTGTTTTTT. Its protein is CASRTGSGEKLFF.

The rearrangement links TRBV5-1 to TRBJ2-3, with D perhaps TRBD1 or TRBD2 (5 bases each). In germline, CDR1 is SGHRS, CDR2 YFSETQ. The CDR3 totals 16 residues. Trimming removed 1 base at V and 4 bases at J, with 16 bases between. This CDR3 reads CASSLWGGLGADTQYF. Written as DNA, the CDR3 is TGCGCCAGCAGCTTGTGGGGCGGGCTTGGGGCAGATACGCAGTATTTT. The whole variable domain, filled in from reference TRBV5-1 and TRBJ2-3, reads KAGVTQTPRYLIKTRGQQVTLSCSPISGHRSVSWYQQTPGQGLQFLFEYFSETQRNKGNFPGRFSGRQFSNSRSEMNVSTLELGDSALYLCASSLWGGLGADTQYFGPGTRLTVL.

The CDR3 nucleotides are TGTGCCAGCATTAGAATACAGGACAGGGAACACGAGCAGTACTTC. Its protein product is CASIRIQDREHEQYF. The chain employs TRBV6-4 and TRBJ2-7; 8 bases agree with TRBD1. Germline V gene data show CDR1 as MRHNA and CDR2 as SNTAGT. The CDR3 is 15 residues long. Unmatched junction bases numbered 13, after V lost 7 bases and J lost 5 bases.

The J gene is TRBJ1-5, the V gene TRBV27, with D tentatively TRBD1 (5 bases). This CDR3 comprises 12 residues. Germline V gene sequence: CDR1 MNHEY, CDR2 SMNVEV (reference sequence). Trimming stripped 5 bases from V and 9 bases from J, with 11 bases between. As DNA, the CDR3 is TGTGCCAGCAGTCAGGGAGCCCGGCCCCAGCATTTT. This encodes CASSQGARPQHF.

This clone was picked up a small number of times. The chain has TRBV7-3 and TRBJ2-5; a weak D match, TRBD2 (5 bases). Germline CDR1 is SGHTA and CDR2 is FQGTGA. CDR3 length equals 13 residues. Trimming took off 1 base at V and 4 bases at J, with 7 bases between the two ends. The CDR3 reads CASSLKGGETQYF. In DNA, the CDR3 is TGTGCCAGCAGCTTAAAAGGAGGAGAGACCCAGTACTTC. Filled out from reference TRBV7-3 and TRBJ2-5, the complete variable domain reads GAGVSQTPSNKVTEKGKYVELRCDPISGHTALYWYRQSLGQGPEFLIYFQGTGAADDSGLPNDRFFAVRPEGSVSTLKIQRTERGDSAVYLCASSLKGGETQYFGPGTRLLVL.

V is TRBV13 and J is TRBJ1-6, with no clear D. Germline lookup yields CDR1 PRHDT and CDR2 FYEKMQ (reference sequence). The CDR3 is 17 amino acids. With 4 bases removed from V and 0 bases from J, the gap between germline ends came to 13 bases. CDR3 sequence reads: CASSSGLGSSYNSPLHF. CDR3 sequence (DNA): TGTGCCAGCAGCTCCGGATTGGGGAGCTCCTATAATTCACCCCTCCACTTT.